This record covers a single TCR beta chain. The antigen it binds to is not known. No base qualities exist here, and no much larger clone lies one base off it. This sample was included in a study of cytomegalovirus exposure and HLA in healthy donors (dated by TCRdb to the late 2010s). With regard to the full study: In an earlier analysis of 587 of the donors, around 290 Gb of sequence data and about 110 million unique TCR beta sequences from about 179 million T cells were reported. An earlier analysis of approximately 500 of the donors applied high-throughput TCR beta sequencing to assess whether each TCR beta V gene segment acted as functional or pseudogenic. In the later analysis, no new phenotypic data were used to find candidate immune exposures; instead, reliance was placed on TCR beta sequences and their occurrence across donors. On average, around 240,000 unique TCR beta nucleotide sequences were sequenced per donor among a few hundred genotyped donors of the cohort, with 15% to 20% of those sequences being non-productive. In a later analysis, previously published TCR beta repertoires from 550 to 750 donors were re-analyzed and high-resolution HLA genotyping was added so that TCR occurrence patterns could be studied. The study used immunosequencing to profile the T cell repertoires of more than 650 subjects and linked those repertoires to cytomegalovirus serostatus. Typing coverage differed by locus: A, B, C, DRB1 and DQB1 were typed in roughly 629-630 donors, DQA1 in 522, DPA1 in some 610, and DPB1 in just under 490. Class I and class II HLA loci were covered by the typing at four-digit resolution. Five DR-DQ haplotypes were treated as single units for association and clustering because of strong linkage in the cohort. A later genetic analysis used genome-wide SNP genotypes for about 60% of the 666 donors, treating that subset as a discovery cohort. An early release covering approximately 600 HLA-typed donors comprised about 300 gigabases of sequencing data and tens of millions of unique TCR sequences. A separate validation cohort of approximately 120 different subjects was used in addition to the roughly 670-subject first cohort. The study aimed to test whether cataloging public T cell receptors could reveal signatures of past pathogen exposure. Every discovery cohort repertoire had been produced on one sequencing platform. The genetic ancestry cluster associated with self-reported Caucasian donors included 81% of the roughly 360 genotyped donors. Donor age, sex, ethnicity and CMV serostatus were compiled together with the repertoire data. High-throughput TCR immunosequencing, statistical association of individual TCRs with disease status, and machine learning were combined to predict cytomegalovirus infection status.

The method behind the library was the immunoSEQ multiplex PCR assay. The multiplex PCR relied on a mix of 60 forward primers for TCR Vbeta segments and 13 reverse primers for TCR Jbeta segments. The CDR3 region of rearranged TCR beta genes was amplified from genomic DNA with a multiplex PCR assay. Amplified TCR beta libraries were sequenced as 87-base-pair reads on the Illumina HiSeq System. Per the original workflow: In a later analysis, roughly 80 million unique TCR beta chains were counted across the 650 to 700 repertoires, and about 9.9 million of these chains were shared by at least two donors. To remove PCR and sequencing errors, raw reads were error-corrected and collapsed into unique sequences using a nearest-neighbor algorithm that merged closely related sequences. V, D and J gene segments were assigned by aligning CDR3 sequences to IMGT reference sequences. For a sequence to be retained, a match of at least six nucleotides was required to both a V gene segment and a J gene segment. Rearrangements were called productive when the CDR3 lacked stop codons and stayed in frame with V and J; all others were non-productive. CDR3 was defined according to IMGT convention as the region running from the second conserved V-encoded cysteine to the conserved J-encoded phenylalanine. The earlier analysis of 587 of the donors excluded sequences that lacked an unambiguous match to a single V gene segment. An earlier analysis of 587 of the donors classified V segments as functional when productive rearrangements were above 56.7% and as segregating when the standard deviation between donors was above 5%. A statistical classification framework was built to diagnose cytomegalovirus status from the catalog of TCR beta chain sequences. V and J gene assignment, in a later analysis, came from comparing TCR nucleotide sequences with IMGT/GENE-DB human TR gene sequences. A later analysis assigned CDR3 sequences and most-parsimonious VDJ recombination scenarios with the TCRdist pipeline. In a later analysis, every TCR beta chain was defined by the combination of its CDR3 amino acid sequence and its V-gene family, and reads without a unique V-gene family were dropped. A later analysis removed several hundred highly shared, low-generation-probability nucleotide sequences to deal with suspected cross-contamination and a sequencing artifact. In a later analysis, a clonal expansion index was calculated for each public chain from normalized within-repertoire ranks of inferred template counts. In a later analysis, generation probabilities were computed with a VDJ recombination model fitted to out-of-frame rearrangements, and the resulting probabilities were checked against IGoR. Hypergeometric tests were used in a later analysis to score TCR-TCR, TCR-HLA and TCR-CMV co-occurrence, with a repertoire-size bias correction applied to the TCR pairs. A later analysis estimated false discovery rates by permuting HLA or CMV assignments 20 times. A later analysis grouped co-occurring TCRs with DBSCAN, adding TCRdist sequence similarity when clustering within HLA-allele-positive subsets. For co-occurrence clustering, repertoires with fewer than 30,000 or more than 120,000 public chains were excluded, along with roughly five repertoires with anomalous nucleotide sharing. The source is immuneACCESS, and TCRdb retained only in-frame sequences with V and J called. Part of the clones is not carried over; for the studies checked, unresolved V genes explain less than half of this, and the remainder is unexplained. The V and J calls and the clone size are those of that table, but D and trimming were determined from the DNA. Here the sample has around 200,000 clones; around 88% occur a single time. The ten largest clones take up roughly 0.32% of the sample.

The cohort comprised 710 or so healthy bone marrow donors. At the time of sampling, every cohort member was nominally healthy, though immune exposures that went unrecorded were likely present. The donor tested CMV seronegative and was one of the 352 seronegative cohort members. A peripheral blood sample was provided by each donor, and peripheral blood mononuclear cells were used for TCR beta sequencing. The Qiagen DNeasy Blood Extraction Kit was used to extract genomic DNA from the blood cell samples. The germline V gene (reference sequence) specifies SEHNR as CDR1 and FQNEAQ as CDR2. V was cut back by 4 bases and J by 10 bases, leaving a gap of 8 bases between them. The CDR3 runs 11 amino acids, cysteine and phenylalanine included. The entry retains the CDR3 DNA only, 33 bases that are in frame from base 1. General study outcomes and caveats: In a later analysis, several top co-occurrence clusters were reported to appear linked to parvovirus B19, influenza, CMV and Epstein-Barr virus. Linkage disequilibrium might explain the correlated functional status among segregating V segments, but an unknown experimental factor could not be excluded. The authors suggested that the approach could potentially be generalized to other disease states and immunological phenotypes. A further reported finding was that TCR beta sequences accurately predicted the HLA-A and HLA-B alleles for most subjects in the first cohort. The presence/absence analyses assumed that sequencing depth was roughly uniform across donors, and that assumption may not be true. A cluster of highly shared sequence variants was judged likely to represent a technical artifact of the sequencing pipeline. Because some donors lacked HLA typing at each locus, the association tests relied only on the typed subset. In this cohort, only TCR beta chains were sequenced, and detectable features were limited by the absence of alpha or paired-chain data. Roughly 15 rarely observed V segments, including chromosome 9 orphons, were excluded from the earlier analysis of about 610 of the donors because counts were too low. Most TCR sequences were observed very rarely across donors, whereas some public TCRs were present in many individuals. The only immune exposure information available for the cohort was CMV serostatus. A later analysis found that most CMV-associated TCR beta chains appeared HLA-restricted, with HLA associations seemingly driven largely by CMV exposure. In a later analysis, HLA-associated TCR beta chains showed more clonal expansion and lower generation probabilities than non-associated chains that were equally common. A later genetic analysis associated a missense DCLRE1C variant with V-gene and J-gene trimming of TCR beta chains, and an independent cohort replicated the association. In a later analysis, around 15,000 TCR beta sequences were associated with specific HLA alleles at a false discovery rate of 0.05. Assigning TCR associations to individual alleles was difficult when HLA alleles, especially DR and DQ, strongly co-occurred. In vitro tests confirmed that a few of the cytomegalovirus-associated TCR beta chains recognize cytomegalovirus antigens. Compared with the approximately 600-donor mean, donors in an Asian-associated ancestry cluster had fewer N-insertions in productive TCRs, according to a later genetic analysis. Cytomegalovirus status was reported to be diagnosed by the classifier with high specificity and sensitivity in both the original and validation cohorts. Because the 87-base-pair reads could not distinguish some IMGT-functional V segments, including TRBV6-2 and TRBV6-3, those segments were excluded. In the study, 150 to 200 TCR beta chains were listed as associated with cytomegalovirus. An earlier analysis of roughly 570 of the donors showed that most TCR beta V segments appeared in productive rearrangements either about 87% or about 30% of the time, which broadly matched IMGT annotations. In a later analysis, TCR association rates were found to vary across HLA loci, with the most associated TCRs seen for DRB1 alleles and the fewest for HLA-C alleles.

What was sequenced was PBMCs. The V gene is TRBV7-9 and the J gene is TRBJ2-4, and possibly TRBD2, on 5 matching bases. The clonotype comes from a woman under 40 in good health and CMV-seronegative. CDR3 loop: CASSSDSIQYF. The DNA sequence is given as TGTGCCAGCAGCTCGGACTCTATTCAGTACTTC.